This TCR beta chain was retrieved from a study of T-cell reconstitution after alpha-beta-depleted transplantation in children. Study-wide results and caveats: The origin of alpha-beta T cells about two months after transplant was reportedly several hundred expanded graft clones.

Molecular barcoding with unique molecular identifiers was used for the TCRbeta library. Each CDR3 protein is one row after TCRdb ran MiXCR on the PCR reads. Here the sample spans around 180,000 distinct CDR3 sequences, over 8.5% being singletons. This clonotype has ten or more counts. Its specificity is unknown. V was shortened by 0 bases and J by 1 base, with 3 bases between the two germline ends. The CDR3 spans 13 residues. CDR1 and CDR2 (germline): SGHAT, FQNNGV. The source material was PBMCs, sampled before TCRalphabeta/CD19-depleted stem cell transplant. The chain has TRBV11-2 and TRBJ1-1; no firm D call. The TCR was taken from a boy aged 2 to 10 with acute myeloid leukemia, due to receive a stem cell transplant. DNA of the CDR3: TGTGCCAGCAGCTTAGAATCGAACACTGAAGCTTTCTTT. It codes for CASSLESNTEAFF.